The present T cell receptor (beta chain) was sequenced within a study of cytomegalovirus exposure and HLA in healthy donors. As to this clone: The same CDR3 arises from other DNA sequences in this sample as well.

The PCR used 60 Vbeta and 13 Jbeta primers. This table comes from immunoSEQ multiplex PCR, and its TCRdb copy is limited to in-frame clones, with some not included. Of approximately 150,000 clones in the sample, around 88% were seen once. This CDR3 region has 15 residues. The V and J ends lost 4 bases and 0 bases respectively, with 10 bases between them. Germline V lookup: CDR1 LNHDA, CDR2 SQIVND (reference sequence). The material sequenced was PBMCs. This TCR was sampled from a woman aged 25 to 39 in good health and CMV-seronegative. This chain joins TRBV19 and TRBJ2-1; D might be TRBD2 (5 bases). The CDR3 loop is CASSTTRSSYNEQFF. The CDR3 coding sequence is TGTGCCAGTAGTACAACTAGGAGCTCCTACAATGAGCAGTTCTTC.